The 20 T cell receptor beta chains presented below share a single source sample, sequenced in a study of CD8 T cells in ankylosing spondylitis. TCRdb re-called the 5' RACE reads with MiXCR, one entry per CDR3 protein. The sample lists approximately 300,000 distinct CDR3 sequences, 20% to 25% occurring once. The sequenced material came from blood, either unsorted or a sorted T cell fraction (not recorded which). Every receptor here comes from a female donor with ankylosing spondylitis or in good health (not recorded which).

The sample holds a few counts of this clonotype. The rearrangement uses TRBV7-2 and TRBJ2-3, with D possibly matching TRBD2 (6 bases). The CDR3 totals 16 residues. Deletions cut 3 bases from V and 4 bases from J, with 17 bases between. Germline CDR1 reads SGHTA; CDR2 reads FQGNSA. CDR3: CASSFYPGLRPDTQYF. In DNA form, the CDR3 reads TGTGCCAGCAGCTTCTACCCGGGACTGCGCCCAGATACGCAGTATTTT. The full variable domain, with the rest looked up from reference TRBV7-2 and TRBJ2-3, is GAGVSQSPSNKVTEKGKDVELRCDPISGHTALYWYRQSLGQGLEFLIYFQGNSAPDKSGLPSDRFSAERTGGSVSTLTIQRTQQEDSAVYLCASSFYPGLRPDTQYFGPGTRLTVL.

This clonotype was counted between two and nine times. The rearrangement joins TRBV13 to TRBJ2-7, with D perhaps given as TRBD1 or TRBD2 (5 bases each). The CDR3 is made up of 13 amino acids. V was pared by 5 bases and J by 4 bases, with 12 bases between. Germline V CDR1 and CDR2: PRHDT, FYEKMQ (reference sequence). The CDR3 here is CASSLRGVYEQYF. The CDR3 DNA is TGTGCCAGCAGCCTGAGGGGAGTTTACGAGCAGTACTTC.

The CDR3 sequence: CASSLAWEGEAFF. Written as DNA, the CDR3 is TGCGCCAGCAGCTTGGCCTGGGAGGGGGAAGCTTTCTTT. J is TRBJ1-1 and V is TRBV5-1; possible D gene TRBD1, 5 bases. V was trimmed by 0 bases and J by 8 bases, leaving 11 bases between them. Germline V gene lookup returns CDR1 SGHRS and CDR2 YFSETQ. The CDR3 runs to 13 residues. Using reference TRBV5-1 and TRBJ1-1 for the parts outside the CDR3, the full variable domain is KAGVTQTPRYLIKTRGQQVTLSCSPISGHRSVSWYQQTPGQGLQFLFEYFSETQRNKGNFPGRFSGRQFSNSRSEMNVSTLELGDSALYLCASSLAWEGEAFFGQGTRLTVV.

The chain recombines TRBV7-8 with TRBJ2-1; no clear D. There are 12 residues in the CDR3. Between the trimmed V and J ends, which lost 3 bases and 13 bases, there was a span of 13 bases. The germline V gene has CDR1 SGHVS and CDR2 FQNEAQ. For the CDR3, the DNA is TGTGCCAGCAGCTTGGATGGCTGGAATCAGTTCTTC. Translating it yields CASSLDGWNQFF. Full variable domain (remainder filled in from reference TRBV7-8 and TRBJ2-1): GAGVSQSPRYKVAKRGQDVALRCDPISGHVSLFWYQQALGQGPEFLTYFQNEAQLDKSGLPSDRFFAERPEGSVSTLKIQRTQQEDSAVYLCASSLDGWNQFFGPGTRLTVL.

This clonotype showed up just a few times. The chain is built from TRBV20-1 and TRBJ2-5, with 11 bases fitting TRBD2. CDR1 and CDR2 (germline): DFQATT, SNEGSKA (reference sequence). Trimming removed 8 bases from V and 5 bases from J; junction bases left unmatched: 4. This CDR3 contains 12 residues. CDR3 region: CSLLAGVETQYF. The DNA of the CDR3 is TGCAGTTTACTAGCGGGAGTTGAGACCCAGTACTTC.

This clonotype was seen a handful of times. The CDR3 spells CASSLDPSGINEQFF. The CDR3 DNA sequence: TGTGCCAGCAGCTTGGACCCTAGCGGGATTAATGAGCAGTTCTTC. The V and J genes are TRBV5-6 and TRBJ2-1, with TRBD2 matching over 9 bases. The CDR3 extends over 15 amino acids. The ends lost 0 bases at V and 7 bases at J; junction bases unmatched: 5. The germline V gene encodes CDR1 SGHDT and CDR2 YYEEEE.

The gene calls are TRBV10-3 and TRBJ2-5; the D is unclear. Germline V lookup: CDR1 ENHRY, CDR2 SYGVKD. CDR3 length: 12 residues. With 2 bases removed from V and 0 bases from J, the gap between germline ends came to 1 base. The CDR3 region has the DNA TGTGCCATCAGTGAGAACCAAGAGACCCAGTACTTC. The encoded protein is CAISENQETQYF.

The gene calls are TRBV24-1 and TRBJ2-5; weak D call: TRBD1 (5 bases). CDR1 KGHDR and CDR2 SFDVKD come from the germline V gene. V lost 9 bases, J lost 5 bases, and 12 bases lay in between. The CDR3 length is 12 residues. DNA of the CDR3: TGTGCCACCTTAGGACCAGGGGAGACCCAGTACTTC. It codes for CATLGPGETQYF.

This clonotype showed up many times. This chain links TRBV29-1 with TRBJ2-1; 7 bases align to TRBD2. Germline CDR1 reads SQVTM; CDR2 reads ANQGSEA. With V trimmed by 8 bases and J by 3 bases, 7 bases remained unmatched. The CDR3 contains 13 residues. The CDR3 nucleotides read TGCAGCCTGGGCGGGAGAGGCTACAATGAGCAGTTCTTC. This codes for CSLGGRGYNEQFF.

This clonotype was counted only a few times. The chain combines TRBV7-2 with TRBJ2-5; D possibly corresponds to TRBD1 (6 bases). CDR3 size: 14 residues. The V and J ends lost 4 bases and 3 bases respectively, with 12 bases between them. Germline lookup yields CDR1 SGHTA and CDR2 FQGNSA. CDR3 sequence (DNA): TGTGCCAGCAGCTCGCGACAGGAGAAAGAGACCCAGTACTTC. Translating gives CASSSRQEKETQYF.

Only a few counts were recorded for this clonotype. The V call is TRBV20-1, the J call TRBJ1-1; 8 nucleotides match TRBD1. CDR3 size: 14 residues. Per the germline V gene, CDR1 is DFQATT and CDR2 is SNEGSKA (reference sequence). Trimming removed 1 base from V and 3 bases from J; junction bases left unmatched: 4. CDR3: CSARGQGLDTEAFF. In nucleotides, the CDR3 is TGCAGTGCTAGAGGACAGGGGCTTGACACTGAAGCTTTCTTT.

This clonotype was seen a handful of times. This chain uses TRBV27 with TRBJ1-1, with unresolved D. This CDR3 is 13 amino acids long. The V and J ends lost 2 bases and 5 bases respectively, with 9 bases between them. In germline, CDR1 is MNHEY, CDR2 SMNVEV (reference sequence). CDR3 residues: CASSLREWTEAFF. The CDR3 DNA is TGTGCCAGCAGTTTAAGGGAGTGGACTGAAGCTTTCTTT.

This clonotype was found many times. The chain links TRBV5-1 to TRBJ1-1; D not certain. Germline CDR1 SGHRS, CDR2 YFSETQ. This CDR3 has 14 amino acids. Trimming removed 2 bases at V and 5 bases at J, with 13 bases between. The CDR3 bases are TGCGCCAGCAGCTTTGGAGGCAAGTTTACTGAAGCTTTCTTT. Its protein is CASSFGGKFTEAFF.

The CDR3 sequence: CASSQELGSIETQYF. The CDR3 nucleotides are TGCGCCAGCAGCCAAGAATTGGGCAGCATAGAGACCCAGTACTTC. This chain uses TRBV4-3 with TRBJ2-5; no clear D gene. This CDR3 comprises 15 residues. The V gene lost 0 bases and the J gene lost 4 bases, with 12 bases spanning the gap. Germline V lookup: CDR1 LGHNA, CDR2 YSLEER.

The chain couples TRBV7-9 to TRBJ1-1, with D unclear. The CDR3 is 17 amino acids. Germline V lookup: CDR1 SEHNR, CDR2 FQNEAQ (reference sequence). Trimming left V 2 bases short and J 1 base short, with 17 bases between. CDR3 sequence reads: CASSLIGSLEENTEAFF. The CDR3 bases are TGTGCCAGCAGCTTAATCGGAAGCCTTGAAGAGAACACTGAAGCTTTCTTT.

This rearrangement joins TRBV7-2 to TRBJ1-6; no clear D gene. Between the trimmed V and J ends, which lost 3 bases and 7 bases, there was a span of 10 bases. This CDR3 is built from 14 residues. The germline CDR1 and CDR2 sequences are SGHTA and FQGNSA. CDR3 residues: CASSLAGFNSPLHF. The CDR3 coding sequence is TGTGCCAGCAGCTTGGCCGGTTTCAATTCACCCCTCCACTTT.

A few counts support this clonotype. The chain joins TRBV4-3 to TRBJ1-1; TRBD1 agrees at 7 bases. The CDR3 runs 15 residues. Germline V gene lookup returns CDR1 LGHNA and CDR2 YSLEER. V gave up 3 bases and J gave up 3 bases; unmatched junction bases: 7. In DNA, the CDR3 is TGCGCCAGCAGCCATTCCGACAGGGCTTACACTGAAGCTTTCTTT. Amino acid sequence: CASSHSDRAYTEAFF.

The V gene is TRBV27, the J gene TRBJ1-4; TRBD1 matches at 7 bases. The CDR3 extends over 15 amino acids. V trimming: 5 bases; J trimming: 5 bases; junction bases outside the gene matches: 8. From germline, CDR1 is MNHEY and CDR2 SMNVEV (reference sequence). The CDR3 sequence: CASSARQGRNEKLFF. The CDR3 nucleotides are TGTGCCAGCAGTGCCCGACAGGGACGGAATGAAAAACTGTTTTTT.

The chain links TRBV27 to TRBJ2-7; no reliable D call. Trimming shortened V by 2 bases and J by 1 base, and 12 bases separated the two germline ends. The CDR3 spans 15 residues. Per germline, CDR1 MNHEY and CDR2 SMNVEV (reference sequence). The CDR3 coding sequence is TGTGCCAGCAGTTTAAATATCCCCCGGTCCTACGAGCAGTACTTC. Protein sequence: CASSLNIPRSYEQYF.

This clonotype was detected only a few times. The germline gene is not matched at one end of the junction; a read error may be the cause. This rearrangement joins TRBV28 to TRBJ1-1; no reliable D call. Germline lookup yields CDR1 MDHEN and CDR2 SYDVKM. This CDR3 region has 15 residues. The CDR3 DNA reads as TGTGCCAGCAATTTACGTCGGGGAACGAACACTGAAGCTTTCTTT. Translation: CASNLRRGTNTEAFF.